This TCR beta chain was documented in a study of beta chain features in type 1 diabetes. Whole-study results and caveats: Shorter TCRB CDR3s, moderately but significantly so, marked every one of the four CD4+ subsets in Type 1 diabetes patients. Naive, central memory and Treg TCRB repertoires seemed to resemble each other more closely in patients than they did in healthy donors. With patients and controls alike, PCR might favor shorter templates to an equal degree.

A note on this clone: Its target is unknown.

The study reverse transcribed the entire isolated RNA, so it sequenced expressed TCRB transcripts. The table came from immunoSEQ multiplex PCR; TCRdb's copy has only in-frame clones and leaves some out. The sample has 250,000 to 350,000 clones; roughly 15% are singletons. Germline lookup yields CDR1 LGHNA and CDR2 YSLEER. The CDR3 sequence is 15 residues long. Trimming pared 0 bases from V and 0 bases from J, leaving 6 bases between. This chain connects TRBV4-3 to TRBJ1-3; D is ambiguous. The sequencing input was naive CD4+ T cells from blood. The receptor comes from a man between 18 and 35 years old with type 1 diabetes. CDR3 sequence: CASSQEQISGNTIYF. CDR3 coding DNA: TGCGCCAGCAGCCAAGAACAGATCTCTGGAAACACCATATATTTT.